The 4 T cell receptor beta chains given below trace back to one sample, sequenced in a study of PD-1 blockade in mismatch repair-deficient tumors. The assay was immunoSEQ multiplex PCR, and TCRdb's table has in-frame clones only and misses some. The sample includes around 120,000 clones, approximately 86% of them seen just once. The sequencing here drew on peripheral blood, taken 44 weeks after starting pembrolizumab. The receptors come from an adult with mismatch repair-deficient cancer.

The chain recombines TRBV6-5 with TRBJ2-2; D unclear. This CDR3 spans 15 amino acids. In germline, CDR1 is MNHEY, CDR2 SVGAGI. Between the trimmed V and J ends, which lost 4 bases and 0 bases, there was a span of 9 bases. The CDR3 here is CASSSRLANTGELFF. In nucleotides, the CDR3 is TGTGCCAGCAGTTCTCGACTGGCGAACACCGGGGAGCTGTTTTTT.

This clone was observed once. The rearrangement joins TRBV7-9 to TRBJ2-3; no reliable D call. Trimming removed 10 bases at V and 2 bases at J, with 13 bases between. Looked up from germline, CDR1 is SEHNR and CDR2 is FQNEAQ (reference sequence). The CDR3 is 13 residues long. This CDR3 reads CATHSLPTDTQYF. In nucleotides, the CDR3 is TGTGCCACCCACTCGTTACCCACAGATACGCAGTATTTT.

This sequence joins TRBV4-2 and TRBJ2-7; D unclear. Germline V gene sequence: CDR1 LGHNA, CDR2 YNFKEQ. CDR3 length: 14 residues. V was cut by 1 base and J by 2 bases, with 9 bases left in between. The CDR3 nucleotides are TGTGCCAGCAGCCAAGGGACGGCTACCTACGAGCAGTACTTC. The encoded protein is CASSQGTATYEQYF.

The rearrangement uses TRBV7-9 and TRBJ2-7; possibly TRBD1 for D (5 bases). The germline V gene encodes CDR1 SEHNR and CDR2 FQNEAQ (reference sequence). V gave up 2 bases and J gave up 2 bases, with 7 bases separating them. This CDR3 is built from 13 residues. In DNA form, the CDR3 reads TGTGCCAGCAGCTTACAGGGCCCCTACGAGCAGTACTTC. Amino acid sequence: CASSLQGPYEQYF.